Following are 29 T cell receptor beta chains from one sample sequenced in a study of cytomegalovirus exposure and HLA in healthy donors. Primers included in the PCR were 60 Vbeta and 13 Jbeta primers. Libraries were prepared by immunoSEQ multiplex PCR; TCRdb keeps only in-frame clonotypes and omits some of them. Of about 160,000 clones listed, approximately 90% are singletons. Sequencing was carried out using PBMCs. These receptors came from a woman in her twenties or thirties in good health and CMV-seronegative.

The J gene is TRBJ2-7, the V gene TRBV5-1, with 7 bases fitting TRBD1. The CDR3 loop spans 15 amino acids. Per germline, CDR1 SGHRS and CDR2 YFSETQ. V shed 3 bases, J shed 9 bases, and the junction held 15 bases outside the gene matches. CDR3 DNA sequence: TGCGCCAGCAGCTATGGATCGACAGGGAACGATGGGCAGTACTTC. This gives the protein CASSYGSTGNDGQYF. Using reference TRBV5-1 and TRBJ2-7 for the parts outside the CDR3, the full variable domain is KAGVTQTPRYLIKTRGQQVTLSCSPISGHRSVSWYQQTPGQGLQFLFEYFSETQRNKGNFPGRFSGRQFSNSRSEMNVSTLELGDSALYLCASSYGSTGNDGQYFGPGTRLTVT.

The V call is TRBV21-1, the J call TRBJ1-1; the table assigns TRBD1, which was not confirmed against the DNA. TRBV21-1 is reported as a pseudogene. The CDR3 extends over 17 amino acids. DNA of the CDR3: TGTGCCAGCAGCGCAAAGCTGGTAGACAGAGTGGTCGTTGAAGCTTTCTTT. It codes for CASSAKLVDRVVVEAFF.

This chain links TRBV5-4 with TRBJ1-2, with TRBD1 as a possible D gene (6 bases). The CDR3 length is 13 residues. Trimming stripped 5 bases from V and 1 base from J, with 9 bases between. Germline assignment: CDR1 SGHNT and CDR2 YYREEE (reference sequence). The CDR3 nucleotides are TGTGCCAGCAGTCAGGACAGTAACTATGGCTACACCTTC. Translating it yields CASSQDSNYGYTF.

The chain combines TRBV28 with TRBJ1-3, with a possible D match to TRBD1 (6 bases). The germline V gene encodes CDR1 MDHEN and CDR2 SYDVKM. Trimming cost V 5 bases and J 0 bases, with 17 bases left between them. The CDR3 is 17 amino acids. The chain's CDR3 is CASSNGGGSSSGNTIYF. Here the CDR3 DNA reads TGTGCCAGCAGTAACGGGGGGGGCTCCAGCTCTGGAAACACCATATATTTT.

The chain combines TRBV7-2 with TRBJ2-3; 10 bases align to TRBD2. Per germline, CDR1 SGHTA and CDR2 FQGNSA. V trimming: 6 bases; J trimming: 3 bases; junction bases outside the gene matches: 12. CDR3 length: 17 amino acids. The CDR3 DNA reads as TGTGCCAGCAGTTATATAGCGGGGGGCGGGAGGACAGATACGCAGTATTTT. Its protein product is CASSYIAGGGRTDTQYF. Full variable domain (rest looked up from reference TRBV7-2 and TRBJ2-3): GAGVSQSPSNKVTEKGKDVELRCDPISGHTALYWYRQSLGQGLEFLIYFQGNSAPDKSGLPSDRFSAERTGGSVSTLTIQRTQQEDSAVYLCASSYIAGGGRTDTQYFGPGTRLTVL.

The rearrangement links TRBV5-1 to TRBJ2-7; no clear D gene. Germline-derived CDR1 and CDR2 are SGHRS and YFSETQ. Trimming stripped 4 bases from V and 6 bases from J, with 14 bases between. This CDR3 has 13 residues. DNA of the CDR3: TGCGCCAGCAGCAAACTTATGATGTCCGAGCAGTACTTC. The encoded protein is CASSKLMMSEQYF.

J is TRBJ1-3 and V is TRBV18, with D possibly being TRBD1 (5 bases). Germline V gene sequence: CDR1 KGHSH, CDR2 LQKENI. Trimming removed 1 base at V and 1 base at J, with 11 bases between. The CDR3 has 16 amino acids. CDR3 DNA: TGTGCCAGCTCACCACAGGACATACTATCTGGAAACACCATATATTTT. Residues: CASSPQDILSGNTIYF.

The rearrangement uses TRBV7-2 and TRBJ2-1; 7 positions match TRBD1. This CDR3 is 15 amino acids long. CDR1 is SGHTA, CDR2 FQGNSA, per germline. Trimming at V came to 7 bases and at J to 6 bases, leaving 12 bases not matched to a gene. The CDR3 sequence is CASTHAGTVGNEQFF. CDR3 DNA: TGTGCCAGCACCCATGCCGGGACAGTCGGCAATGAGCAGTTCTTC. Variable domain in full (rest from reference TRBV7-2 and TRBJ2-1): GAGVSQSPSNKVTEKGKDVELRCDPISGHTALYWYRQSLGQGLEFLIYFQGNSAPDKSGLPSDRFSAERTGGSVSTLTIQRTQQEDSAVYLCASTHAGTVGNEQFFGPGTRLTVL.

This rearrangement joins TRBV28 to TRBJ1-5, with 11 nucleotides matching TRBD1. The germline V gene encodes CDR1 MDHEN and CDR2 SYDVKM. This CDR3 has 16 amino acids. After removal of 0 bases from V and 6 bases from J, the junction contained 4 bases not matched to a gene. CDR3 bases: TGTGCCAGCAGTTTATGGCGGGGACAGGGGGGTCAGCCCCAGCATTTT. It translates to CASSLWRGQGGQPQHF. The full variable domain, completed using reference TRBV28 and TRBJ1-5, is DVKVTQSSRYLVKRTGEKVFLECVQDMDHENMFWYRQDPGLGLRLIYFSYDVKMKEKGDIPEGYSVSREKKERFSLILESASTNQTSMYLCASSLWRGQGGQPQHFGDGTRLSIL.

The chain's CDR3 is CASSYSGGSGSPLHF. The CDR3 DNA follows: TGTGCCAGCAGTTACTCGGGGGGGAGTGGATCACCCCTCCACTTT. This chain links TRBV6-5 with TRBJ1-6; D perhaps matches TRBD1 (5 bases). CDR3 size: 15 residues. V was cut by 0 bases and J by 10 bases, with 13 bases left in between. Germline-derived CDR1 and CDR2 are MNHEY and SVGAGI.

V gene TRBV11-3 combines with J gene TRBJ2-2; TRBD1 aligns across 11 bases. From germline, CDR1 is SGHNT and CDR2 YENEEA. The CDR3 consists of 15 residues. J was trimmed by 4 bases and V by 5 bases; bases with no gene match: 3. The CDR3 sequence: CASSQDRGLTGELFF. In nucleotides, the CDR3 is TGTGCCAGCAGCCAGGACAGGGGGCTCACCGGGGAGCTGTTTTTT.

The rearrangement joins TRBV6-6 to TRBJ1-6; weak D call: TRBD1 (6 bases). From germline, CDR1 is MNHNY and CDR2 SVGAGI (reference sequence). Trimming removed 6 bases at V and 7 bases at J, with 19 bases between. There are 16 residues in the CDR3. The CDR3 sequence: CASSSGPRQGNSPLHF. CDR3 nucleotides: TGTGCCAGCAGCTCGGGACCGCGTCAGGGGAATTCACCCCTCCACTTT.

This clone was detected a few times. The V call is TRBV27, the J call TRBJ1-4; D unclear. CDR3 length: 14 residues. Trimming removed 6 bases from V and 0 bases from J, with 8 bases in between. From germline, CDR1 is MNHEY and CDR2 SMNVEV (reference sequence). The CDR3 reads CASSKLATNEKLFF. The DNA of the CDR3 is TGTGCCAGCAGCAAACTTGCAACTAATGAAAAACTGTTTTTT.

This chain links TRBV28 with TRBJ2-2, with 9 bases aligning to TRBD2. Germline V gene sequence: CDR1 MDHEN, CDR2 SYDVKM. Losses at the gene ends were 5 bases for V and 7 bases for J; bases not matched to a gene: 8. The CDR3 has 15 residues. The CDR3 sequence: CASSVAGLAGGELFF. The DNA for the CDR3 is TGTGCCAGCAGTGTAGCGGGACTAGCAGGCGGGGAGCTGTTTTTT.

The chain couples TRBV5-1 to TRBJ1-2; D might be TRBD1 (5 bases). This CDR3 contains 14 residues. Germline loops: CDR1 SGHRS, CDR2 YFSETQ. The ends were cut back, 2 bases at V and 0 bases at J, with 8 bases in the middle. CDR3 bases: TGCGCCAGCAGCTTTCAGGGCACTAACTATGGCTACACCTTC. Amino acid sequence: CASSFQGTNYGYTF.

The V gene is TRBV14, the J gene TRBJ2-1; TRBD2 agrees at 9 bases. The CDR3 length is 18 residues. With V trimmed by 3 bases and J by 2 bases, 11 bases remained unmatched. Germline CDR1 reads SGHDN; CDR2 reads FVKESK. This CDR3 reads CASSHLAFGGGAYNEQFF. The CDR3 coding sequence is TGTGCCAGCAGCCACCTGGCCTTCGGCGGGGGGGCCTACAATGAGCAGTTCTTC.

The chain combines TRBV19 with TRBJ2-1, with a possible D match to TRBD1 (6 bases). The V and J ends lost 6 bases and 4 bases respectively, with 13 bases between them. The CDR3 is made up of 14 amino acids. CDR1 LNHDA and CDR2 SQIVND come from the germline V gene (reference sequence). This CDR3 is CASSRRGYYNEQFF. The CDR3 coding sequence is TGTGCCAGTAGCCGCAGGGGCTATTACAATGAGCAGTTCTTC.

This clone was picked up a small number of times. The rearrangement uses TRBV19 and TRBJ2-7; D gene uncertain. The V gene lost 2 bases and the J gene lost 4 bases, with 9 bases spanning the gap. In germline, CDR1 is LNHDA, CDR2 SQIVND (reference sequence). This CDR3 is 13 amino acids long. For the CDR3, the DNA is TGTGCCAGTAGTATAAGCACCGTTTACGAGCAGTACTTC. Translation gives CASSISTVYEQYF.

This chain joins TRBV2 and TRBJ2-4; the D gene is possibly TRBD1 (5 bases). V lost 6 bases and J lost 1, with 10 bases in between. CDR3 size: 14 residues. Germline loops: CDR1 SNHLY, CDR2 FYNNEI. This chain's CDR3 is CASRATEAKNIQYF. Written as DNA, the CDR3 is TGTGCCAGCAGAGCGACAGAGGCCAAAAACATTCAGTACTTC.

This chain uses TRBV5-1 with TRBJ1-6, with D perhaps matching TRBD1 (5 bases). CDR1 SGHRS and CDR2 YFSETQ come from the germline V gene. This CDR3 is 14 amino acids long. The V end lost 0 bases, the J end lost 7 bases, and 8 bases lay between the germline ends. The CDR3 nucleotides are TGCGCCAGCAGCTTGGGGACAAGGAATTCACCCCTCCACTTT. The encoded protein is CASSLGTRNSPLHF. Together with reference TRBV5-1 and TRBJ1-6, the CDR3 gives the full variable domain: KAGVTQTPRYLIKTRGQQVTLSCSPISGHRSVSWYQQTPGQGLQFLFEYFSETQRNKGNFPGRFSGRQFSNSRSEMNVSTLELGDSALYLCASSLGTRNSPLHFGNGTRLTVT.

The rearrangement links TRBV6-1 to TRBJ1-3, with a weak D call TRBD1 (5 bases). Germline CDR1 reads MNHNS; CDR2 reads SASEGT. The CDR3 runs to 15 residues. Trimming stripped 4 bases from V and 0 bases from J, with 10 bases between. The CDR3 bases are TGTGCCAGCAGTGGACAGTGGGGCTCTGGAAACACCATATATTTT. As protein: CASSGQWGSGNTIYF.

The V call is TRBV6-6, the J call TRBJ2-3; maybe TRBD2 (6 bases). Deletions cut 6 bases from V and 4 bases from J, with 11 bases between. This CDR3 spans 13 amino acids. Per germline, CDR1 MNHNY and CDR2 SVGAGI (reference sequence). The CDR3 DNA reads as TGTGCCAGCAGCCCCACGGGGGCAGATACGCAGTATTTT. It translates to CASSPTGADTQYF.

This chain's CDR3 is CASSVGPRENYEQYF. For the CDR3, the DNA is TGTGCCAGCAGCGTAGGGCCCAGGGAAAATTACGAGCAGTACTTC. This chain links TRBV9 with TRBJ2-7, with TRBD1 as a possible D gene (5 bases). CDR1 and CDR2 from the germline V gene are SGDLS and YYNGEE. The ends were cut back, 0 bases at V and 4 bases at J, with 14 bases in the middle. The CDR3 sequence is 15 residues long.

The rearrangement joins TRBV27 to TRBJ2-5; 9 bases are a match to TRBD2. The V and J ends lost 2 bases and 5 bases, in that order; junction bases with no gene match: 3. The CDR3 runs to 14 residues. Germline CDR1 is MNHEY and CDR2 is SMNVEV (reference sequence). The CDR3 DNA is TGTGCCAGCAGTTTACGGGCGGGAGGGGAGACCCAGTACTTC. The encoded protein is CASSLRAGGETQYF.

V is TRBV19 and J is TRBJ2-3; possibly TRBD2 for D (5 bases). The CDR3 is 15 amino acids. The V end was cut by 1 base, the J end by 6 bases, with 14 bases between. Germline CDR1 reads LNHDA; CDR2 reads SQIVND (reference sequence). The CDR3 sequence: CASSIGRVARDTQYF. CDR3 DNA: TGTGCCAGTAGTATAGGTCGGGTAGCGAGGGATACGCAGTATTTT.

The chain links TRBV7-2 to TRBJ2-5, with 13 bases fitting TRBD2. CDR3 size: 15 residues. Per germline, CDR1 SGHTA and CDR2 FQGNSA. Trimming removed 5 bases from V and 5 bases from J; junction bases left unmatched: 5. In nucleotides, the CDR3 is TGTGCCAGCAGCCGCGGACTAGCGGGGGATGAGACCCAGTACTTC. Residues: CASSRGLAGDETQYF.

CDR3 region: CASSLIPGSNQPQHF. The CDR3 coding sequence is TGTGCCAGCAGTTTAATACCGGGGAGCAATCAGCCCCAGCATTTT. V is TRBV28 and J is TRBJ1-5, with no clear D. The CDR3 spans 15 residues. Deletions cut 2 bases from V and 1 base from J, with 9 bases between. Germline CDR1 is MDHEN and CDR2 is SYDVKM.

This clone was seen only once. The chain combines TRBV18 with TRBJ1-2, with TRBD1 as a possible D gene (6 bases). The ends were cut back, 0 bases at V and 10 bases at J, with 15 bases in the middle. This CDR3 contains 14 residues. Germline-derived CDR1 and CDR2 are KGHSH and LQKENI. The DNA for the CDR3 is TGTGCCAGCTCACCACCCCCAGGGGTTGGTTACTACACCTTC. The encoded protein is CASSPPPGVGYYTF.

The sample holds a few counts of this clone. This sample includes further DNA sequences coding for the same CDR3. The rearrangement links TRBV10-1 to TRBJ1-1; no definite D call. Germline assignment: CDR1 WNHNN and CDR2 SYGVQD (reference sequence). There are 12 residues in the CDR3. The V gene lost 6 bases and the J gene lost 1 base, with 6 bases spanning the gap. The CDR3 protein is CASSGRNTEAFF. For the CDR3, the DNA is TGCGCCAGCAGCGGGAGGAACACTGAAGCTTTCTTT.